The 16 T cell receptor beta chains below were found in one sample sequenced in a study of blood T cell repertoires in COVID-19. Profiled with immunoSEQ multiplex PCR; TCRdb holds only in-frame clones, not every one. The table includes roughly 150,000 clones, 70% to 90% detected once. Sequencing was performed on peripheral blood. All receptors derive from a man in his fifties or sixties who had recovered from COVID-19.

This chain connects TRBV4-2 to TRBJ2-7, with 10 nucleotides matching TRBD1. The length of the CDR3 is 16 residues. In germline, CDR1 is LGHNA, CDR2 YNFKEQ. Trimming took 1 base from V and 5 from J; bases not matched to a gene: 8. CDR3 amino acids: CASSQGGGQGNDEQYF. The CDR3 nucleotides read TGTGCCAGCAGCCAAGGGGGGGGACAGGGGAACGACGAGCAGTACTTC.

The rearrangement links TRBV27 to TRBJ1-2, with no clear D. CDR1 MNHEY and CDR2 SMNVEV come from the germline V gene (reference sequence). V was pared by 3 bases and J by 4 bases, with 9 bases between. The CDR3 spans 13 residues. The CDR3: CASSFAGSYGYTF. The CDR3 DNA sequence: TGTGCCAGCAGTTTCGCGGGGTCCTATGGCTACACCTTC.

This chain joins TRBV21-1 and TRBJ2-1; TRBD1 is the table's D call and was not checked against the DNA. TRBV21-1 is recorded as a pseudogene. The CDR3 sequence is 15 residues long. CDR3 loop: CASNTTAGLYNEQFF. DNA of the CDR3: TGTGCCAGCAATACCACGGCAGGGCTCTACAATGAGCAGTTCTTC.

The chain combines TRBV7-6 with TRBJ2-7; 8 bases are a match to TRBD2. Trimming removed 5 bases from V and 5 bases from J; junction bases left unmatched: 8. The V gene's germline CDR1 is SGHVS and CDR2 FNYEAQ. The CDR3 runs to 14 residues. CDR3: CASSIAGGSNEQYF. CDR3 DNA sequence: TGTGCCAGCAGCATCGCGGGAGGATCGAACGAGCAGTACTTC.

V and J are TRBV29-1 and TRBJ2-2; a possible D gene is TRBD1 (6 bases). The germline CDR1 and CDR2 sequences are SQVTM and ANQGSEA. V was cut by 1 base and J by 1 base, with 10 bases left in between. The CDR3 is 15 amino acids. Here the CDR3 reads CSVEAATGNTGELFF. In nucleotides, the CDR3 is TGCAGCGTTGAAGCCGCGACAGGGAACACCGGGGAGCTGTTTTTT.

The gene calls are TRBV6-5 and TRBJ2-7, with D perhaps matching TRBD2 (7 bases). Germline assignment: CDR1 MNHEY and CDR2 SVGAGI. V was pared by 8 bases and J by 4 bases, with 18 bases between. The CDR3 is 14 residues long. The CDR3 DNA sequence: TGTGCCAGCCGGGCGGCGGGAGACAGGTACGAGCAGTACTTC. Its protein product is CASRAAGDRYEQYF.

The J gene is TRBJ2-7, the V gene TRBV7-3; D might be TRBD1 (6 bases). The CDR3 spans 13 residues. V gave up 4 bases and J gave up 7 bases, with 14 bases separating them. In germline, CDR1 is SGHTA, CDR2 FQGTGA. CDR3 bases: TGTGCCAGCAGCTCGGCGGCAGGGGTTGAGCAGTACTTC. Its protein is CASSSAAGVEQYF.

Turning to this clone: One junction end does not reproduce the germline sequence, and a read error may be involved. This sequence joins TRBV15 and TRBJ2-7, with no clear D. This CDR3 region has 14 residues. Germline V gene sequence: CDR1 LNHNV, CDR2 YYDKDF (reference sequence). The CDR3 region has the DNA TGTGCCACCAGCACCCAGGAATTCCCCTACGGGCAGTACTTC. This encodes CATSTQEFPYGQYF.

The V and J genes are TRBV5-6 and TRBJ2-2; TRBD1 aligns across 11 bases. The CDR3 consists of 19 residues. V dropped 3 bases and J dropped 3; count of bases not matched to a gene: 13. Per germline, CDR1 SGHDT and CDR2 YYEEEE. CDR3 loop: CASSSTGTGGKFYTGELFF. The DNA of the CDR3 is TGTGCCAGCAGCTCTACCGGGACAGGGGGGAAATTTTACACCGGGGAGCTGTTTTTT.

The CDR3 sequence is CASSQVVGSGSYEQYF. CDR3 nucleotides: TGCGCCAGCAGCCAAGTGGTGGGTAGCGGGTCCTACGAGCAGTACTTC. The V call is TRBV4-3, the J call TRBJ2-7; 7 bases align to TRBD2. The germline CDR1 and CDR2 sequences are LGHNA and YSLEER. The CDR3 consists of 16 residues. V shed 1 base and J 1 base; nucleotides not matched to a gene: 7.

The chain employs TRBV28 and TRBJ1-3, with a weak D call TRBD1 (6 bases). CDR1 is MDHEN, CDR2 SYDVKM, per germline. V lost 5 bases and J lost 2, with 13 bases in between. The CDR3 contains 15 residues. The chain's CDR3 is CASSETGLAGNTIYF. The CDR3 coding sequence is TGTGCCAGCAGTGAAACAGGGTTGGCTGGAAACACCATATATTTT.

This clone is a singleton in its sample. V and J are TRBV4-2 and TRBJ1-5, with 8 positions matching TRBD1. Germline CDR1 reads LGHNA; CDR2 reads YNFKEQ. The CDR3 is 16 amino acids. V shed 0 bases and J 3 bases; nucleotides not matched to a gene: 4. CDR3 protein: CASSQDRQGLNQPQHF. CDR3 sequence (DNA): TGTGCCAGCAGCCAAGATCGACAGGGGCTCAATCAGCCCCAGCATTTT.

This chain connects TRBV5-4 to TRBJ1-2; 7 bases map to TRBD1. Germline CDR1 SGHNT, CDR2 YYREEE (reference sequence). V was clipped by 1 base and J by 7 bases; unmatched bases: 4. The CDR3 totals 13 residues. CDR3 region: CASSLTGVGGYTF. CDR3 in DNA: TGTGCCAGCAGCTTGACAGGGGTGGGTGGCTACACCTTC. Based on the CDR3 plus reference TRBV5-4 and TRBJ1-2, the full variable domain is ETGVTQSPTHLIKTRGQQVTLRCSSQSGHNTVSWYQQALGQGPQFIFQYYREEENGRGNFPPRFSGLQFPNYSSELNVNALELDDSALYLCASSLTGVGGYTFGSGTRLTVV.

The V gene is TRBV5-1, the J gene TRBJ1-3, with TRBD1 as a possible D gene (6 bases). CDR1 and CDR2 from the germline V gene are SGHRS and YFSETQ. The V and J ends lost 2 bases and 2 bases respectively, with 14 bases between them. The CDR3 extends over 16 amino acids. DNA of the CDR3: TGCGCCAGCAGCTTAAGTTTCCCAGGGGCTGGAAACACCATATATTTT. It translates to CASSLSFPGAGNTIYF. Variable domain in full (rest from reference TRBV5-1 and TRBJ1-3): KAGVTQTPRYLIKTRGQQVTLSCSPISGHRSVSWYQQTPGQGLQFLFEYFSETQRNKGNFPGRFSGRQFSNSRSEMNVSTLELGDSALYLCASSLSFPGAGNTIYFGEGSWLTVV.

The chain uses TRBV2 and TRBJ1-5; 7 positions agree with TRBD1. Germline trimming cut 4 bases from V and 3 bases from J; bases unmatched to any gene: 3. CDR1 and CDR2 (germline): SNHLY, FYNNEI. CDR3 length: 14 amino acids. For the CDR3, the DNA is TGTGCCAGCAGTGGGGACAGTCTCAATCAGCCCCAGCATTTT. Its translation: CASSGDSLNQPQHF. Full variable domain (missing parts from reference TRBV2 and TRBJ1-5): EPEVTQTPSHQVTQMGQEVILRCVPISNHLYFYWYRQILGQKVEFLVSFYNNEISEKSEIFDDQFSVERPDGSNFTLKIRSTKLEDSAMYFCASSGDSLNQPQHFGDGTRLSIL.

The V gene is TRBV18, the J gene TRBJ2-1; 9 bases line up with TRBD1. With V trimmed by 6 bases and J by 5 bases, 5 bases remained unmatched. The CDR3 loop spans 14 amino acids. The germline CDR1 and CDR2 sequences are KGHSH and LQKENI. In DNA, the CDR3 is TGTGCCAGCTCCTTGGACAGGGGCGACAATGAGCAGTTCTTC. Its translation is CASSLDRGDNEQFF.